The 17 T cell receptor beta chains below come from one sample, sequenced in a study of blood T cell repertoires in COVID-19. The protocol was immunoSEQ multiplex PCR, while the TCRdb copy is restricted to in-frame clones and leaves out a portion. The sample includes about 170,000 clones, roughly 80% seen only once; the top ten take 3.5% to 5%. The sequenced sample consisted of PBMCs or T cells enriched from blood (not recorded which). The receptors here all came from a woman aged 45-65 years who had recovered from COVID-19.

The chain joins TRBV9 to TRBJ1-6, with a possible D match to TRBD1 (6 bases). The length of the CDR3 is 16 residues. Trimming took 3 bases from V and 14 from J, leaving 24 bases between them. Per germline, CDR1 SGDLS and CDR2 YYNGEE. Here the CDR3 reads CASSAVPGAQGLTLHF. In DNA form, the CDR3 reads TGTGCCAGCAGCGCCGTCCCAGGGGCCCAAGGCTTAACCCTCCACTTT.

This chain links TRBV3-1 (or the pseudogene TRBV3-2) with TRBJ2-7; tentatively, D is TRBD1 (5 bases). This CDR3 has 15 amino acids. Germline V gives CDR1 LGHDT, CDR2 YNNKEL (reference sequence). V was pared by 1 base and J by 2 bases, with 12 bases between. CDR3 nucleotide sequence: TGTGCCAGCAGCCAAGGTTGGGCAGGGACCTACGAGCAGTACGTC. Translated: CASSQGWAGTYEQYV.

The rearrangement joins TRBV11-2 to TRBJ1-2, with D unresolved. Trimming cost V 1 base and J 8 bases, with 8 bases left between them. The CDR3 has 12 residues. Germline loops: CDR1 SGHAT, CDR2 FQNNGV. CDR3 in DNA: TGTGCCAGCAGCTTAGGCGCAGGAGGCTACACCTTC. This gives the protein CASSLGAGGYTF.

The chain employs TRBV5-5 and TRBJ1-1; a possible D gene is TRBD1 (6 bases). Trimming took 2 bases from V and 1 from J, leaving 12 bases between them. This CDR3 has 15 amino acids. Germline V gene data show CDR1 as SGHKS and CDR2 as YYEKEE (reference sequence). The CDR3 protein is CASSFRGIGNTEAFF. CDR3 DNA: TGTGCCAGCAGCTTCAGGGGCATCGGGAACACTGAAGCTTTCTTT.

Here the CDR3 reads CASSLTTDNYGYTF. For the CDR3, the DNA is TGTGCCAGCTCCCTTACGACAGATAACTATGGCTACACCTTC. The chain joins TRBV18 to TRBJ1-2; maybe TRBD1 (5 bases). The V and J ends lost 6 bases and 1 base respectively, with 12 bases between them. This CDR3 has 14 amino acids. The germline V gene encodes CDR1 KGHSH and CDR2 LQKENI.

The CDR3 region is CASSVIVQYGYTF. CDR3 in DNA: TGTGCCAGCAGCGTCATCGTACAATATGGCTACACCTTC. This sequence joins TRBV7-9 and TRBJ1-2; D gene ambiguous. Germline V CDR1 and CDR2: SEHNR, FQNEAQ (reference sequence). Deletions cut 5 bases from V and 5 bases from J, with 12 bases between. This CDR3 is 13 amino acids long.

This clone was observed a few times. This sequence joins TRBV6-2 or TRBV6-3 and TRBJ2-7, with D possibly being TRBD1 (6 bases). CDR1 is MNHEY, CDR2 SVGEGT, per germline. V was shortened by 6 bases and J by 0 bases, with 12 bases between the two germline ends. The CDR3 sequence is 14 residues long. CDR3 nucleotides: TGTGCCAGCAGCCCCCGCAGGGGCTCCTACGAGCAGTACGTC. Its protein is CASSPRRGSYEQYV.

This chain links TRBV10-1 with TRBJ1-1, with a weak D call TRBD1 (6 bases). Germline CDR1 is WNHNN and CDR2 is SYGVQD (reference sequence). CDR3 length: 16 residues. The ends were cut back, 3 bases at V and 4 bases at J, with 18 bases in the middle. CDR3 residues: CASSDGGAATGTEAFF. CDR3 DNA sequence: TGCGCCAGCAGTGACGGGGGGGCAGCGACTGGCACTGAAGCTTTCTTT.

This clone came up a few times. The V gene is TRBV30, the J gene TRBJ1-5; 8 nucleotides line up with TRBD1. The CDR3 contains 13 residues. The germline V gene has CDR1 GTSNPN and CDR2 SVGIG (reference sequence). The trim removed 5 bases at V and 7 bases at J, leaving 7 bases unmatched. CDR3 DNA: TGTGCCTGGGACAGGGGCGCATCCCAGCCCCAGCATTTT. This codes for CAWDRGASQPQHF.

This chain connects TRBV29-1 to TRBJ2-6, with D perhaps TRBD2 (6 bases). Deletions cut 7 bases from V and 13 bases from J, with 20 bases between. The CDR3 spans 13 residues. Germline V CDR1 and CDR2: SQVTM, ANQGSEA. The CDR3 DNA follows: TGCAGCGCCTGGGTTGGGACGGCGGGAGTCCTGACTTTC. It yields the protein CSAWVGTAGVLTF.

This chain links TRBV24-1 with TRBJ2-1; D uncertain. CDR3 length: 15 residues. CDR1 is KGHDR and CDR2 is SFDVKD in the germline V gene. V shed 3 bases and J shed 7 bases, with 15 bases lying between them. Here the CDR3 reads CATSDPSANPNEQFF. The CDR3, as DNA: TGTGCCACCAGTGATCCAAGCGCCAACCCGAATGAGCAGTTCTTC.

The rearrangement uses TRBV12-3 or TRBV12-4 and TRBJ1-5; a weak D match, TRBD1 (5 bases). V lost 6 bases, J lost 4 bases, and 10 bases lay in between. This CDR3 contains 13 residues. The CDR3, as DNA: TGTGCCAGCAGCCTACAGGAGAATCAGCCCCAGCATTTT. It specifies CASSLQENQPQHF.

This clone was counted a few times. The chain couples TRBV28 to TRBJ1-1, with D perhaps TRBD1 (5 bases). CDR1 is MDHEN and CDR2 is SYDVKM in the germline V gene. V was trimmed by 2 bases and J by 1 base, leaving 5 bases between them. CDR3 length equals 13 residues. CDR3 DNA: TGTGCCAGCAGTTTAGGACAGAACACTGAAGCTTTCTTT. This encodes CASSLGQNTEAFF.

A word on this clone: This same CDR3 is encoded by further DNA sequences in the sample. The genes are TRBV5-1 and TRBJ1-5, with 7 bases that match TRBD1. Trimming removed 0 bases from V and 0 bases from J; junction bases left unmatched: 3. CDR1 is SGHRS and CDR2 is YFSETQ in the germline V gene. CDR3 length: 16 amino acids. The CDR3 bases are TGCGCCAGCAGCTTGGGGGACAGCTATAGCAATCAGCCCCAGCATTTT. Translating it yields CASSLGDSYSNQPQHF.

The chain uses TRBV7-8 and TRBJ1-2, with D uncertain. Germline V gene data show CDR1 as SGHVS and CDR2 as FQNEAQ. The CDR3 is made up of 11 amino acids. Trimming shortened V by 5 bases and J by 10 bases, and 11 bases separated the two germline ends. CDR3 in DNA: TGTGCCAGCAGCCCTTCACTTGTCTACACCTTC. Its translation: CASSPSLVYTF.

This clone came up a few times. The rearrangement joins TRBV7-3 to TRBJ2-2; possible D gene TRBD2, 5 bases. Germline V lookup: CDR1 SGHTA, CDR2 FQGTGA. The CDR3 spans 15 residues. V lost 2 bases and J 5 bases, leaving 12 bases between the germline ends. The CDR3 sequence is CASSLAPAGTGELFF. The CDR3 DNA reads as TGTGCCAGCAGCTTAGCTCCGGCGGGTACCGGGGAGCTGTTTTTT.

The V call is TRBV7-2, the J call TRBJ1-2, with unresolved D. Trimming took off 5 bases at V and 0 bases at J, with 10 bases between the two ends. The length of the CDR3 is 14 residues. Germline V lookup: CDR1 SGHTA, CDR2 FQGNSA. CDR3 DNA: TGTGCCAGCAGCCCCATACCTACTAACTATGGCTACACCTTC. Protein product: CASSPIPTNYGYTF.